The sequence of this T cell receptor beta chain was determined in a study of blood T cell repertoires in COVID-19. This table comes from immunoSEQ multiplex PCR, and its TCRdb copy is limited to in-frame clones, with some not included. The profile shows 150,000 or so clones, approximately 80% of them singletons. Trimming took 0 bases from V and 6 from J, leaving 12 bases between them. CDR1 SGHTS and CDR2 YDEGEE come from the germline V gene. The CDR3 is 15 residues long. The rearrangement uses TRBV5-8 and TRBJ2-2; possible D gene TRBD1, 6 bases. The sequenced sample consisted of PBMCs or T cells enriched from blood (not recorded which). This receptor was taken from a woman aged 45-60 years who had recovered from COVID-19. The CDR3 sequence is CASSLARGKSGELFF. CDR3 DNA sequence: TGTGCCAGCAGCTTGGCCAGGGGAAAATCCGGGGAGCTGTTTTTT.